Listed here is a single TCR beta chain. This specimen belongs to a study of shared clonotypes between healthy human individuals. Clones were read by immunoSEQ multiplex PCR, and TCRdb kept only the in-frame ones, dropping some. The sample lists some 2 million clones; about 95% were seen once. Cells designated naive CD8 were CD45RO-negative and were positively selected for CCR7, with terminally differentiated effector memory CD45RA+ cells excluded. The sample taken for sequencing was naive CD8+ T cells sorted from blood. The TCR comes from a man between 18 and 35 years old in good health.

The CDR3 region is CASSFDRPGLYEQYF. CDR3 bases: TGTGCCAGCAGCTTTGACAGGCCAGGACTCTACGAGCAGTACTTC. The chain has TRBV7-9 and TRBJ2-7; a weak D match, TRBD1 (6 bases). Trimming removed 3 bases from V and 3 bases from J, with 15 bases in between. The CDR3 is made up of 15 amino acids. Germline-derived CDR1 and CDR2 are SEHNR and FQNEAQ (reference sequence).